The 2 T cell receptor beta chains below all came from one sample that was sequenced in a study of blood T cell repertoires in COVID-19 (dated by TCRdb to the early 2020s). Libraries were prepared through the immunoSEQ multiplex PCR assay. TCRdb stores this immuneACCESS table with in-frame sequences only. Part of the clones is absent; in the studies checked, under half of the shortfall reflects unresolved V genes, and no reason is known for the rest. In all, the sample holds around 92,000 clones, and about 86% of those were seen once. The top ten constitute under 15% of the sample. Sequenced input: peripheral blood. All receptors derive from a woman aged 55-70 years in a cohort sampled during active or convalescent COVID-19.

This clone has a single count. The chain has TRBV9 and TRBJ1-5; D is unresolved. This CDR3 contains 14 residues. The V end was cut by 0 bases, the J end by 7 bases, with 11 bases between. Germline CDR1 reads SGDLS; CDR2 reads YYNGEE. The CDR3 loop reads CASSVGQAPQPQHF. The CDR3 DNA is TGTGCCAGCAGCGTAGGGCAGGCCCCCCAGCCCCAGCATTTT.

The V call is TRBV7-2, the J call TRBJ2-7; possibly TRBD2 for D (5 bases). The CDR3 has 13 residues. The V gene's germline CDR1 is SGHTA and CDR2 FQGNSA. V was pared by 5 bases and J by 4 bases, with 12 bases between. CDR3 nucleotides: TGTGCCAGCAGCCGCAGGACTTCTTACGAGCAGTACTTC. The encoded protein is CASSRRTSYEQYF.